This is a list of T cell receptor beta chains from one sample in a study of blood T cell repertoires in COVID-19. Libraries were prepared by immunoSEQ multiplex PCR; TCRdb keeps only in-frame clonotypes and omits some of them. The profile shows 30,000 or so clones, 65% to 90% of them singletons. What was sequenced was peripheral blood. The receptors here all came from a woman older than 75 with active or convalescent COVID-19. Both conserved end residues are part of each CDR3. A D gene is named only where the DNA matches it firmly. A clone size is listed for some rows: how often the clone was seen (once, few, many), or a class if it is expanded.

DNA | CDR3 | V | D | J | size
TGTGCCAGCAGCCCTTCAGTGGGACTGGTCAATGAGCAGTTCTTC | CASSPSVGLVNEQFF | TRBV7-9 | . | TRBJ2-1 | .
TGTGCCAGTAGTATTACAGAAAACTATGGCTACACCTTC | CASSITENYGYTF | TRBV19 | . | TRBJ1-2 | .
TGTGCCACCAGCAGAGTTAGTGGCACTGAAGCTTTCTTT | CATSRVSGTEAFF | TRBV15 | . | TRBJ1-1 | .
TGTGCCAGCAGCGTAGATACCCTCGGGGTAAATGAGCAGTTCTTC | CASSVDTLGVNEQFF | TRBV9 | . | TRBJ2-1 | .
TGTGCCAGCAGTGGCAGGGGGAACACTGAAGCTTTCTTT | CASSGRGNTEAFF | TRBV2 | . | TRBJ1-1 | .
TGTGCCATCACGGGGGGAGCAGGTTTCGAGCAGTACTTC | CAITGGAGFEQYF | TRBV10-3 | TRBD2 | TRBJ2-7 | .
TGTGCCAGCAGCCGGACAGGGGAGACAGTCTATGGCTACACCTTC | CASSRTGETVYGYTF | TRBV6-5 | TRBD1 | TRBJ1-2 | .
TGTGCCAGCAGTGAAGCGACAGCCGGTAATGAAAAACTGTTTTTT | CASSEATAGNEKLFF | TRBV6-1 | . | TRBJ1-4 | .
TGTGCCAGCACCTTCGTTGGGACAGGGGTGTACGAGCAGTACTTC | CASTFVGTGVYEQYF | TRBV6-5 | TRBD1 | TRBJ2-7 | .
TGTGCCAGCAGCGTAAGGACGGGATATGGGGAAGATACGCAGTATTTT | CASSVRTGYGEDTQYF | TRBV9 | . | TRBJ2-3 | .
TGTGCCAGCAGTCTCGGGGCGGGATCCACAGATACGCAGTATTTT | CASSLGAGSTDTQYF | TRBV6-4 | . | TRBJ2-3 | .
TGTGCCAGCAGCCCGAATCTGTGGGACAGGAGTAATTCACCCCTCCACTTT | CASSPNLWDRSNSPLHF | TRBV28 | TRBD1 | TRBJ1-6 | .
TGTGCCAGCAGCTTACGCGGGGGGGGCACAGATACGCAGTATTTT | CASSLRGGGTDTQYF | TRBV7-8 | TRBD2 | TRBJ2-3 | .
TGTGCCAGCAGCTTACGGAACACTGAAGCTTTCTTT | CASSLRNTEAFF | TRBV11-3 | . | TRBJ1-1 | once
TGTGCCAGTAGCACTACAGGGGCGCGGGAGACCCAGTACTTC | CASSTTGARETQYF | TRBV19 | TRBD1 | TRBJ2-5 | once
TGTGCCAGCACCCAGGGGGAATGGACCGGGGAGCTGTTTTTT | CASTQGEWTGELFF | TRBV25-1 | TRBD1 | TRBJ2-2 | .
TGCGCCAGCAGCTTGGAGGTACTAGACACAGATACGCAGTATTTT | CASSLEVLDTDTQYF | TRBV5-1 | . | TRBJ2-3 | few
TGTGCCAGCAGTGAACCGGGACTAGCGGGAGAAACCGGGGAGCTGTTTTTT | CASSEPGLAGETGELFF | TRBV2 | TRBD2 | TRBJ2-2 | .
TGTGCCAGCAGTTTACTAGTCACTGAAGCTTTCTTT | CASSLLVTEAFF | TRBV28 | . | TRBJ1-1 | .
TGTGCCAGCAGTTACTCTTCCTTAGGGGTACGAACTGAAGCTTTCTTT | CASSYSSLGVRTEAFF | TRBV6-6 | . | TRBJ1-1 | once
TGTGCTAGTGGGACTAGCGGGACTGAGACCCAGTACTTC | CASGTSGTETQYF | TRBV12-5 | TRBD2 | TRBJ2-5 | .
TGTGCCAGCAGTGCAAGGACAGTGAACACCGGGGAGCTGTTTTTT | CASSARTVNTGELFF | TRBV2 | . | TRBJ2-2 | .
TGTGCCAGCAGTAAGGGGGGACAGGGGGACAATGAGCAGTTCTTC | CASSKGGQGDNEQFF | TRBV6-5 | TRBD1 | TRBJ2-1 | .
TGTGCCAGCAGCTTGCGTGAGGAGATCAATCAGCCCCAGCATTTT | CASSLREEINQPQHF | TRBV5-4 | . | TRBJ1-5 | .
TGCGCCAGCACACCCCCTCTTGCGTACTCCTACAATGAGCAGTTCTTC | CASTPPLAYSYNEQFF | TRBV10-1 | . | TRBJ2-1 | .
TGTGCCAGCAGCGACCAACTAGCGCACCAAGAGACCCAGTACTTC | CASSDQLAHQETQYF | TRBV7-9 | TRBD2 | TRBJ2-5 | .
TGTGCCAGCAGCCAAGAACCGGAGGAGCGGCGGGCTTTCTTT | CASSQEPEERRAFF | TRBV3-1/TRBV3-2 | . | TRBJ1-1 | .
TGTGCCAGCCGAGGTCGGGGTCTAGGCTCACCCCTCCACTTT | CASRGRGLGSPLHF | TRBV19 | . | TRBJ1-6 | .
TGTGCCAGCAGTTTATTAGGGGCGAACTACAATGAGCAGTTCTTC | CASSLLGANYNEQFF | TRBV27 | . | TRBJ2-1 | once
TGTGCCAGCAGCTCGTCTAGCGGGGAGTACAATGAGCAGTTCTTC | CASSSSSGEYNEQFF | TRBV11-2 | TRBD2 | TRBJ2-1 | .